Here is one TCR beta chain with its context. In the authors' methods: Amplification from reference gene primers served as the basis for estimated nucleated cell counts. Profiled with immunoSEQ multiplex PCR; TCRdb holds only in-frame clones, not every one. D and trimming were read from the DNA, whereas the V and J calls and clone size are those reported in that table. The table includes about 130,000 clones, more than 75% detected once. With 6 bases clipped from V and 1 base from J, the junction kept 17 bases outside the gene matches. Germline-derived CDR1 and CDR2 are MNHEY and SMNVEV (reference sequence). The CDR3 runs 18 residues. This sample was taken from a study of blood T cell repertoires in COVID-19. About the study: Whether acute or convalescent, the COVID-19 samples came from the United States, Italy and Spain.

Sequenced material: peripheral blood. This rearrangement joins TRBV27 to TRBJ2-5, with TRBD1 identical over 7 bases. This clonotype originated in a human donor in a cohort sampled during active COVID-19. The CDR3 sequence is CASRPTGRLGIAQETQYF. CDR3 in DNA: TGTGCCAGCAGACCGACAGGGCGGTTGGGTATCGCCCAAGAGACCCAGTACTTC.